These T cell receptor beta chains were read from a single sample in a study of Tregs in tolerant kidney transplant recipients. No antigen is known for these receptors. The protocol was immunoSEQ multiplex PCR, while the TCRdb copy is restricted to in-frame clones and leaves out a portion. The table includes 15,000 to 20,000 clones, more than 60% detected once. The sample was Tregs from blood cultured with allogeneic cells. Every receptor here comes from a human donor in good health. Both conserved end residues are part of each CDR3. The order of the fields is clone size, V gene, J gene, D gene, CDR3 protein, CDR3 DNA. The D gene is left open where the match is weak. Clone size is shown for a subset of rows, as once, few, many or a class of expanded clone.

.	TRBV6-4	TRBJ2-7	TRBD2	CASTMSRLAGRYF	TGTGCCAGCACCATGAGTAGACTAGCGGGGCGGTACTTC
few	TRBV10-3	TRBJ1-2	.	CAISERTAFNYGYTF	TGTGCCATCAGTGAGCGGACAGCCTTTAACTATGGCTACACCTTC
.	TRBV19	TRBJ2-1	.	CASTLYWRGENNEQFF	TGTGCCAGTACGCTTTACTGGCGCGGGGAAAACAATGAGCAGTTCTTC
.	TRBV18	TRBJ2-1	.	CASSRVALSGEQFF	TGTGCCAGCTCACGGGTAGCCCTCTCTGGTGAGCAGTTCTTC
.	TRBV6-5	TRBJ2-2	.	CASSYSSSWGTGELFF	TGTGCCAGCAGTTACTCGAGTAGCTGGGGCACCGGGGAGCTGTTTTTT
few	TRBV1	TRBJ1-1	.	CTSSQDPQVDTEAFF	TGCACCAGCAGCCAAGATCCACAGGTTGACACTGAAGCTTTCTTT
.	TRBV5-1	TRBJ2-1	.	CASSLVEGVSIEQFF	TGCGCCAGCAGCTTGGTAGAGGGGGTATCGATTGAGCAGTTCTTC
.	TRBV19	TRBJ1-6	.	CASGGVWGRYSPLHF	TGTGCCAGTGGGGGGGTGTGGGGCCGATATTCACCCCTCCACTTT
.	TRBV29-1	TRBJ2-2	.	CSVDGGFTGELFF	TGCAGCGTTGACGGTGGGTTCACCGGGGAGCTGTTTTTT
.	TRBV9	TRBJ2-2	.	CASSVGGAELAGELFF	TGTGCCAGCAGCGTAGGAGGCGCAGAACTTGCCGGGGAGCTGTTTTTT
.	TRBV6-6	TRBJ1-5	.	CASSYERDSNQPQHF	TGTGCCAGCAGTTACGAGAGGGATAGCAATCAGCCCCAGCATTTT
.	TRBV7-2	TRBJ2-1	TRBD2	CASSLSVAGGPYNEQFF	TGTGCCAGCAGCTTGTCGGTAGCGGGAGGGCCATACAATGAGCAGTTCTTC
.	TRBV7-2	TRBJ1-5	.	CASSLWQGLNQPQHF	TGTGCCAGCAGCTTATGGCAGGGTCTCAATCAGCCCCAGCATTTT
.	TRBV7-9	TRBJ1-3	.	CASSPPIYF	TGTGCCAGCAGCCCTCCCATATATTTT
.	TRBV6-9	TRBJ1-1	.	CASGRVAEAFF	TGTGCCAGTGGGAGGGTCGCTGAAGCTTTCTTT
few	TRBV2	TRBJ2-1	.	CASYPVWNGEQFF	TGTGCCAGCTACCCTGTTTGGAATGGGGAGCAGTTCTTC
.	TRBV7-6	TRBJ2-7	.	CASSLSHSLGFPYEQYF	TGTGCCAGCAGCTTAAGTCATTCCCTGGGCTTCCCCTACGAGCAGTACTTC